Presented here are 27 T cell receptor beta chains from one specimen sequenced in a study of cytomegalovirus exposure and HLA in healthy donors. Use of 60 Vbeta and 13 Jbeta primers characterized the PCR. The protocol was immunoSEQ multiplex PCR, while the TCRdb copy is restricted to in-frame clones and leaves out a portion. The sample carries approximately 280,000 clones, roughly 89% recorded once. Sequenced: PBMCs. The receptors come from a man aged 40-55 years in good health and CMV-seropositive.

This chain connects TRBV28 to TRBJ2-7; TRBD1 matches 9 bases. V was clipped by 3 bases and J by 0 bases; unmatched bases: 3. Germline lookup yields CDR1 MDHEN and CDR2 SYDVKM. This CDR3 is built from 15 residues. CDR3 in amino acids: CASSFGGQGSYEQYF. CDR3 bases: TGTGCCAGCAGTTTTGGGGGACAGGGCTCCTACGAGCAGTACTTC.

This clone was seen a single time. V gene TRBV29-1 combines with J gene TRBJ2-1; 10 nucleotides agree with TRBD2. The germline V gene encodes CDR1 SQVTM and CDR2 ANQGSEA. The CDR3 runs 12 residues. The J segment lost 8 bases and the V segment lost 5 bases, leaving 3 bases of the junction unmatched. CDR3 nucleotides: TGCAGCGTTAGCCTAGCGGGAGATGAGCAGTTCTTC. It specifies CSVSLAGDEQFF.

In this sample, this clone turned up once. The V gene is TRBV27, the J gene TRBJ1-5, with D hard to call. The germline V gene has CDR1 MNHEY and CDR2 SMNVEV (reference sequence). Deletions cut 2 bases from V and 2 bases from J, with 10 bases between. The length of the CDR3 is 15 residues. In DNA form, the CDR3 reads TGTGCCAGCAGTTTAGGGTCTCGGGGCAATCAGCCCCAGCATTTT. This translates into CASSLGSRGNQPQHF.

This clone was recorded a few times. The gene calls are TRBV6-1 and TRBJ2-7; 10 nucleotides match TRBD2. This CDR3 region has 16 residues. J lost 2 bases, V lost 2 bases, and 6 bases had no gene match. Germline-derived CDR1 and CDR2 are MNHNS and SASEGT. CDR3 DNA sequence: TGTGCCAGCAGTGAAATGGCCCTAGCGGGAGCCTACGAGCAGTACTTC. This encodes CASSEMALAGAYEQYF.

V and J are TRBV7-9 and TRBJ2-3, with TRBD2 matching 8 bases. The trim removed 5 bases at V and 6 bases at J, leaving 4 bases unmatched. The CDR3 has 13 amino acids. Germline CDR1 is SEHNR and CDR2 is FQNEAQ (reference sequence). The CDR3 sequence: CASSPRGGDTQYF. As DNA, the CDR3 is TGTGCCAGCAGCCCCCGGGGGGGGGATACGCAGTATTTT.

J is TRBJ2-7 and V is TRBV19, with 7 bases identical to TRBD1. This CDR3 has 14 residues. CDR1 and CDR2 (germline): LNHDA, SQIVND (reference sequence). V was clipped by 3 bases and J by 0 bases; unmatched bases: 2. The CDR3 nucleotides are TGTGCCAGTAGTATGACAGGGATCTCCTACGAGCAGTACTTC. This translates into CASSMTGISYEQYF.

The chain uses TRBV5-1 and TRBJ2-2, with 15 bases that match TRBD2. Germline values: CDR1 SGHRS, CDR2 YFSETQ. Losses at the gene ends were 4 bases for V and 3 bases for J; bases not matched to a gene: 10. The CDR3 contains 19 residues. The CDR3 DNA follows: TGCGCCAGCAGCCCCTGGGGACTAGCGGGAGGCTTTGACACCGGGGAGCTGTTTTTT. Its translation is CASSPWGLAGGFDTGELFF.

The rearrangement links TRBV28 to TRBJ1-1; a possible D gene is TRBD1 (5 bases). From germline, CDR1 is MDHEN and CDR2 SYDVKM. The V end was cut by 11 bases, the J end by 1 base, with 17 bases between. The CDR3 has 14 amino acids. DNA of the CDR3: TGTGCCGCAGGGCCGCCCTTCTCGAACACTGAAGCTTTCTTT. Residues: CAAGPPFSNTEAFF. The full variable domain, its missing parts supplied by reference TRBV28 and TRBJ1-1, is DVKVTQSSRYLVKRTGEKVFLECVQDMDHENMFWYRQDPGLGLRLIYFSYDVKMKEKGDIPEGYSVSREKKERFSLILESASTNQTSMYLCAAGPPFSNTEAFFGQGTRLTVV.

The V call is TRBV28, the J call TRBJ1-1; D gene uncertain. The CDR3 sequence is 13 residues long. Deletions cut 6 bases from V and 0 bases from J, with 8 bases between. CDR1 is MDHEN and CDR2 is SYDVKM in the germline V gene. The CDR3 region has the DNA TGTGCCAGCAGACCGACACTGAACACTGAAGCTTTCTTT. It encodes CASRPTLNTEAFF.

The rearrangement joins TRBV28 to TRBJ1-1, with 7 bases identical to TRBD1. The germline gives CDR1 MDHEN, CDR2 SYDVKM. The CDR3 consists of 13 residues. J lost 0 bases, V lost 10 bases, and 5 bases had no gene match. The CDR3 nucleotides read TGTGCCACCGGGGGACAGATGAACACTGAAGCTTTCTTT. It translates to CATGGQMNTEAFF.

This sequence joins TRBV7-2 and TRBJ1-5; 7 bases align to TRBD1. CDR1 and CDR2 from the germline V gene are SGHTA and FQGNSA. V dropped 2 bases and J dropped 6; count of bases not matched to a gene: 13. The CDR3 length is 17 residues. CDR3 in DNA: TGTGCCAGCAGCTTACACGGGGCAGGGGGTTCAGGTCAGCCCCAGCATTTT. As protein: CASSLHGAGGSGQPQHF. The full variable domain, its missing parts supplied by reference TRBV7-2 and TRBJ1-5, is GAGVSQSPSNKVTEKGKDVELRCDPISGHTALYWYRQSLGQGLEFLIYFQGNSAPDKSGLPSDRFSAERTGGSVSTLTIQRTQQEDSAVYLCASSLHGAGGSGQPQHFGDGTRLSIL.

The rearrangement uses TRBV27 and TRBJ2-7; TRBD2 agrees at 12 bases. The CDR3 extends over 17 amino acids. With V trimmed by 5 bases and J by 4 bases, 12 bases remained unmatched. Germline V lookup: CDR1 MNHEY, CDR2 SMNVEV (reference sequence). CDR3 protein: CASSSSVGLAGTYEQYF. The DNA of the CDR3 is TGTGCCAGCAGTAGTTCAGTTGGACTAGCGGGAACGTACGAGCAGTACTTC.

This clone was observed a few times. The chain carries TRBV5-1 and TRBJ1-2, with TRBD1 matching over 7 bases. Losses at the gene ends were 6 bases for V and 8 bases for J; bases not matched to a gene: 7. Germline V CDR1 and CDR2: SGHRS, YFSETQ. The CDR3 sequence is 12 residues long. The CDR3 DNA sequence: TGCGCCAGCACCCTAGGGGGCCGGGGCTACACCTTC. It specifies CASTLGGRGYTF. The full variable domain, in which reference TRBV5-1 and TRBJ1-2 provide the parts outside the CDR3, is KAGVTQTPRYLIKTRGQQVTLSCSPISGHRSVSWYQQTPGQGLQFLFEYFSETQRNKGNFPGRFSGRQFSNSRSEMNVSTLELGDSALYLCASTLGGRGYTFGSGTRLTVV.

The chain joins TRBV21-1 to TRBJ2-7; no DNA check was done on the table's D call, TRBD1. TRBV21-1 constitutes a pseudogene. The length of the CDR3 is 15 residues. The CDR3 loop is CASSSQTGSSYEQYF. In DNA form, the CDR3 reads TGTGCCAGCAGCAGTCAGACAGGGAGCTCCTACGAGCAGTACTTC.

The rearrangement links TRBV9 to TRBJ2-7, with D possibly TRBD1 on 5 matching bases. This CDR3 is 13 amino acids long. Germline assignment: CDR1 SGDLS and CDR2 YYNGEE. Between the trimmed V and J ends, which lost 4 bases and 5 bases, there was a span of 13 bases. The CDR3 nucleotides read TGTGCCAGCAGCTCTGCAGGGAACGACGAGCAGTACTTC. Amino acids: CASSSAGNDEQYF.

The gene calls are TRBV7-8 and TRBJ2-1; a weak D match, TRBD2 (6 bases). The germline V gene has CDR1 SGHVS and CDR2 FQNEAQ. The CDR3 totals 17 residues. The V end lost 2 bases, the J end lost 9 bases, and 23 bases lay between the germline ends. The CDR3 DNA follows: TGTGCCAGCAGCTTAATCCCCGATTTGGTAGCGGTAAGTGAGCAGTTCTTC. Protein: CASSLIPDLVAVSEQFF.

The rearrangement uses TRBV10-3 and TRBJ2-3, with a tentative D call TRBD2 (6 bases). The CDR3 runs to 15 residues. Germline V gene data show CDR1 as ENHRY and CDR2 as SYGVKD. Trimming took 0 bases from V and 4 from J, leaving 11 bases between them. In DNA form, the CDR3 reads TGTGCCATCAGTGAGTCGGACGGGAGCGCAGATACGCAGTATTTT. Its translation: CAISESDGSADTQYF.

V usage is TRBV7-3 and J usage is TRBJ1-1; D may be TRBD1 (6 bases). Germline values: CDR1 SGHTA, CDR2 FQGTGA. The V end lost 5 bases, the J end lost 1 base, and 17 bases lay between the germline ends. The CDR3 runs 16 residues. The CDR3 DNA reads TGTGCCAGCAGCCCAGGGGTAGGTGGCACGAACACTGAAGCTTTCTTT. The encoded protein is CASSPGVGGTNTEAFF.

This clone was recorded once. The chain joins TRBV28 to TRBJ1-2; 8 bases are shared with TRBD1. CDR1 is MDHEN and CDR2 is SYDVKM in the germline V gene. Trimming removed 3 bases from V and 4 bases from J; junction bases left unmatched: 7. CDR3 size: 15 residues. This CDR3 is CASSFAGGMGYGYTF. Written as DNA, the CDR3 is TGTGCCAGCAGTTTCGCAGGGGGCATGGGCTATGGCTACACCTTC.

This clone has just a few counts. This chain links TRBV19 with TRBJ1-1, with 8 bases aligning to TRBD1. The germline CDR1 and CDR2 sequences are LNHDA and SQIVND (reference sequence). V gave up 6 bases and J gave up 1 base; unmatched junction bases: 1. CDR3 length: 13 residues. The chain's CDR3 is CASRTGANTEAFF. CDR3 nucleotide sequence: TGTGCCAGTAGGACAGGGGCGAACACTGAAGCTTTCTTT.

V and J are TRBV28 and TRBJ2-7, with D maybe TRBD2 (5 bases). This CDR3 has 12 amino acids. V was pared by 3 bases and J by 3 bases, with 6 bases between. Looked up from germline, CDR1 is MDHEN and CDR2 is SYDVKM. The CDR3 DNA sequence: TGTGCCAGCAGTTTTGACTACTACGAGCAGTACTTC. Translating it yields CASSFDYYEQYF.

The chain uses TRBV28 and TRBJ1-5, with TRBD1 matching over 8 bases. The CDR3 runs to 15 residues. Germline CDR1 and CDR2: MDHEN and SYDVKM. After removal of 5 bases from V and 6 bases from J, the junction contained 9 bases not matched to a gene. CDR3 amino acids: CASSTQGAGIQPQHF. DNA for the CDR3: TGTGCCAGCAGTACTCAGGGGGCTGGTATTCAGCCCCAGCATTTT.

The chain joins TRBV5-6 to TRBJ2-1; a weak D match, TRBD2 (5 bases). Germline V gene data show CDR1 as SGHDT and CDR2 as YYEEEE. The V end was cut by 2 bases, the J end by 4 bases, with 19 bases between. The length of the CDR3 is 17 residues. Here the CDR3 reads CASSFSLGSGDYNEQFF. CDR3 bases: TGTGCCAGCAGCTTTAGTCTCGGAAGCGGAGATTACAATGAGCAGTTCTTC.

The count of this clone is one. The V and J genes are TRBV9 and TRBJ2-7; D gene ambiguous. Germline V lookup: CDR1 SGDLS, CDR2 YYNGEE. V was clipped by 0 bases and J by 2 bases, with 9 bases between them. This CDR3 has 14 residues. CDR3 region: CASSVDSITYEQYF. As DNA, the CDR3 is TGTGCCAGCAGCGTAGACAGTATAACCTACGAGCAGTACTTC.

In regard to this clone: Other DNA sequences in the sample encode the same CDR3. This chain connects TRBV2 to TRBJ1-1; 7 bases align to TRBD1. The V segment lost 8 bases and the J segment 0 bases; nucleotides outside the gene matches: 6. Germline V gene sequence: CDR1 SNHLY, CDR2 FYNNEI. The CDR3 covers 14 residues. The CDR3, as DNA: TGTGCCAGCCGTCGACAGGGCCTGAACACTGAAGCTTTCTTT. Its protein product is CASRRQGLNTEAFF.

Details on this clone: In the same sample, other DNA sequences code for this CDR3. The chain employs TRBV27 and TRBJ2-7; 7 bases fit TRBD2. Germline-derived CDR1 and CDR2 are MNHEY and SMNVEV (reference sequence). The CDR3 runs 15 residues. After removal of 2 bases from V and 4 bases from J, the junction contained 8 bases not matched to a gene. The CDR3 coding sequence is TGTGCCAGCAGTTTAAGGCGGGAGACCTATTACGAGCAGTACTTC. It translates to CASSLRRETYYEQYF.

The CDR3 nucleotides read TGCGCCAGCAGTGAGTCCCCGCGAGGATCGTCTCCGGGGCAGTACTTC. Its protein product is CASSESPRGSSPGQYF. The chain employs TRBV10-2 and TRBJ2-7; no clear D gene. Trimming took off 0 bases at V and 9 bases at J, with 21 bases between the two ends. The CDR3 loop spans 16 amino acids. Germline CDR1 WSHSY, CDR2 SAAADI.